These T cell receptor beta chains were read from a single sample in a study of CD8+ T cells in alopecia areata. Clones were read by immunoSEQ multiplex PCR, and TCRdb kept only the in-frame ones, dropping some. The sample records about 270,000 clones, 60% being singletons. The sequenced sample was CD4+ T cells sorted from blood, obtained between weeks 51 and 54, from a patient treated with tofacitinib. All receptors derive from a human donor with alopecia areata. Each CDR3 is given with its conserved first and last residue. D genes are given only for firm matches. The size field is filled for only some rows; it gives once, few, many or a size class.

J,size,V,D,DNA,CDR3
TRBJ2-3,once,TRBV29-1,NA,TGCAGCGTTGGATCTGGGGCGGATGGAGATACGCAGTATTTT,CSVGSGADGDTQYF
TRBJ2-1,NA,TRBV6-5,NA,TGTGCCAGCACCCAAATAAGAGGGACCCACGGATGGCAGTTCTTC,CASTQIRGTHGWQFF
TRBJ2-1,NA,TRBV4-1,NA,TGCGCCAGCAGCCAAGAAGCTTCTCGGGACTACAATGAGCAGTTCTTC,CASSQEASRDYNEQFF
TRBJ2-7,NA,TRBV6-1,NA,TGTGCCAGCAGTGGCCCAAGAGGGGAAGGGCAAAACTCCTACGAGCAGTACTTC,CASSGPRGEGQNSYEQYF
TRBJ1-2,NA,TRBV30,NA,TGTGCCTGGAGTGTACGCAGTATTCATGGCTACACCTTC,CAWSVRSIHGYTF
TRBJ1-5,few,TRBV14,TRBD1,TGTGCCAGCAGCCTCGGGACGAGAACAGGGGGGGTTTTTCAGCCCCAGCATTTT,CASSLGTRTGGVFQPQHF
TRBJ2-3,NA,TRBV10-3,NA,TGTGCCATCAGTGGTGGGGATACGCAGTATTTT,CAISGGDTQYF
TRBJ2-7,NA,TRBV30,NA,TGTGCCTGGAGTGTACGAGGATACGAGCAGTACTTC,CAWSVRGYEQYF
TRBJ2-5,NA,TRBV9,TRBD1,TGTGCCAGCAGCGTAGTTGGGACAGGGGTTGGAGAGACCCAGTACTTC,CASSVVGTGVGETQYF
TRBJ2-3,NA,TRBV29-1,NA,TGCAGCGTTGAAGATCTCAAGAGACAGAGCACAGATACGCAGTATTTT,CSVEDLKRQSTDTQYF
TRBJ1-6,few,TRBV19,NA,TGTGCCAGTAGGTTGGCAGCTAATAATTCACCCCTCCACTTT,CASRLAANNSPLHF
TRBJ1-2,NA,TRBV2,NA,TGTGCCAGCAGTGAAAAGGGTTATGGCTACACCTTC,CASSEKGYGYTF
TRBJ1-5,NA,TRBV30,NA,TGTGCCTGGAGGGCGGGGGGCGAACAGCCCCAGCATTTT,CAWRAGGEQPQHF
TRBJ1-5,NA,TRBV29-1,TRBD1,TGCAGCGTCCGGACAGGGAACAATCAGCCCCAGCATTTT,CSVRTGNNQPQHF
TRBJ1-1,few,TRBV30,NA,TGTGCCTGGAGCCCAGGCGTTTTAACTGAAGCTTTCTTT,CAWSPGVLTEAFF
TRBJ1-1,NA,TRBV29-1,NA,TGCAGCGTGGTCCTTAGGAGCACTGAAGCTTTCTTT,CSVVLRSTEAFF
TRBJ2-3,NA,TRBV27,NA,TGTGCCATAGGAAAACCCTCCTTAGGCCAGTATTTT,CAIGKPSLGQYF
TRBJ2-7,NA,TRBV5-1,NA,TGCGCCAGCAGCTTGGGAGCAGACTCCTACGAGCAGTACTTC,CASSLGADSYEQYF
TRBJ1-2,NA,TRBV5-1,NA,TGCGCCAGCAGCTTGGGGCTTCGGGATGGCTACACCTTC,CASSLGLRDGYTF
TRBJ2-5,few,TRBV18,TRBD2,TGTGCCAGCTCACCACCTAGCGGGGTCCAAGAGACCCAGTACTTC,CASSPPSGVQETQYF
TRBJ1-1,NA,TRBV30,TRBD1,TGTGCCTGGAGCCAGATGACAGGGTCGGTCACAAACACTGAAGCTTTCTTT,CAWSQMTGSVTNTEAFF
TRBJ2-6,NA,TRBV5-1,NA,TGCGCCAGCGGGACTCGGGCGTCTGGGGCCAACGTCCTGACTTTC,CASGTRASGANVLTF
TRBJ2-3,few,TRBV19,NA,TGTGCCACTCGAAGGGGGGGGTCTAGCACAGATACGCAGTATTTT,CATRRGGSSTDTQYF
TRBJ1-1,NA,TRBV29-1,NA,TGCAGCGTGGGGGACACACGAGGGGCTTTCTTT,CSVGDTRGAFF
TRBJ2-7,NA,TRBV9,NA,TGTGCCAGCAGGCTCGCGGCAGAACCCCACTACGAGCAGTACTTC,CASRLAAEPHYEQYF
TRBJ2-7,NA,TRBV7-9,TRBD1,TGTGCCACCGAACAGGGGAATAAGGACTACGAGCAGTACTTC,CATEQGNKDYEQYF
TRBJ2-1,NA,TRBV7-9,NA,TGTGCCAGCAGTAATTACTTAGAGCAGTTCTTC,CASSNYLEQFF
TRBJ1-6,once,TRBV30,NA,TGTGCCTGGAGTGTAAGGCAGGGTTATAATTCACCCCTCCACTTT,CAWSVRQGYNSPLHF
TRBJ1-1,many,TRBV10-2,NA,TGCGCCAGCAGTGAGCAGGCGAACACTGAAGCTTTCTTT,CASSEQANTEAFF
TRBJ1-1,NA,TRBV5-4,TRBD1,TGTGCCAGCAGCGACCAGACAGGGACTGAAGCTTTCTTT,CASSDQTGTEAFF
TRBJ2-3,NA,TRBV7-9,NA,TGTGCCAGCAGCTTATTAGGCTACACAGATACGCAGTATTTT,CASSLLGYTDTQYF
TRBJ1-5,NA,TRBV7-2,NA,TGTGCCTGCGCCCGGTCGGGCAATCAGCCCCAGCATTTT,CACARSGNQPQHF
TRBJ1-5,NA,TRBV19,NA,TGTGCCAGTAGTACGAGGGGCAATCAGCCCCAGCATTTT,CASSTRGNQPQHF
TRBJ2-7,NA,TRBV15,TRBD1,TGTGCCACCAGCAGAGGGGGACAGGGGGTAGGTGAGCAGTACTTC,CATSRGGQGVGEQYF
TRBJ2-5,once,TRBV18,NA,TGTGCCAGCTCAGACGGCAGGGTGAGCCAAGAGACCCAGTACTTC,CASSDGRVSQETQYF
TRBJ1-4,NA,TRBV9,NA,TGTGCCAGCAGCGGCCGGACTGCTAATGAAAAACTGTTTTTT,CASSGRTANEKLFF
TRBJ2-3,NA,TRBV2,NA,TGTGCCAGCAGTGCCCGCGGAGATACGCAGTATTTT,CASSARGDTQYF
TRBJ2-7,NA,TRBV2,NA,TGTGCCAGCAGTGAAACCTCCTACGAGCAGTACTTC,CASSETSYEQYF
TRBJ1-1,once,TRBV29-1,NA,TGCAGCGTTGAAGATCGAGGCCAGGTTTCGAACACTGAAGCTTTCTTT,CSVEDRGQVSNTEAFF
TRBJ2-3,NA,TRBV29-1,NA,TGCAGCGTCTCCGTGGGCAGGGGCACAGATACGCAGTATTTT,CSVSVGRGTDTQYF
TRBJ2-5,NA,TRBV15,NA,TGTGCCACCAGCAGGCGGGGCTGGGAGACCCAGTACTTC,CATSRRGWETQYF